The rows below give T cell receptor beta chains drawn from one sample of a study of T-cell reconstitution after alpha-beta-depleted transplantation in children. TCRdb called the PCR reads again in MiXCR, with one record for every CDR3 protein. The sample lists around 78,000 distinct CDR3 sequences; around 7.9% were seen once. This material consisted of PBMCs from the stem cell graft donor, taken from the stem cell graft. All receptors come from a human donor who donated a stem cell graft to a child with acute lymphoblastic leukemia. The conserved cysteine and the conserved F or W are not part of the CDR3 here.

V gene: TRBV24-1; CDR3 protein: ATSDTSTGSNEKLF
V gene: TRBV4-3; CDR3 protein: ASSQDGGTGELF
V gene: TRBV6-1; CDR3 protein: ASSIQGMNTEAF
V gene: TRBV24-1; CDR3 protein: ATSDPRQGYTGELF
V gene: TRBV20-1; CDR3 protein: CASRLEVGYNEQF
V gene: TRBV15; CDR3 protein: ATRIQGLGEQY
V gene: TRBV24-1; CDR3 protein: ATSGGGSSF
V gene: TRBV5-1; CDR3 protein: ASSLVRLNTEAF
V gene: TRBV12-3/TRBV12-4; CDR3 protein: ASSDPSTSGGYNEQF
V gene: TRBV10-3; CDR3 protein: AISPPVGNGELF
V gene: TRBV20-1; CDR3 protein: SARDSVYEQY
V gene: TRBV5-5; CDR3 protein: ASSLAATAFYEQY
V gene: TRBV4-2; CDR3 protein: ASSQDRLANEQF
V gene: TRBV6-5; CDR3 protein: ASSYGGTSYEQY
V gene: TRBV12-3/TRBV12-4; CDR3 protein: ASSPTRTGLAEAF
V gene: TRBV18; CDR3 protein: ASSPLGGRSTEAF
V gene: TRBV12-3/TRBV12-4; CDR3 protein: ASSLVGLRSEKLF
V gene: TRBV20-1; CDR3 protein: SAISSGQGLQETQY
V gene: TRBV7-2; CDR3 protein: ASSRERAFPEQY
V gene: TRBV12-3/TRBV12-4; CDR3 protein: ASSPLRGEQF
V gene: TRBV4-2; CDR3 protein: ASQKNDALAGGHTQY
V gene: TRBV29-1; CDR3 protein: SVEERGRGDYGYT
V gene: TRBV5-1; CDR3 protein: ASSLGQRITEAF
V gene: TRBV12-3/TRBV12-4; CDR3 protein: ASSLAGGIGHEQY
V gene: TRBV24-1; CDR3 protein: ATSERTDSTDTQY
V gene: TRBV27; CDR3 protein: ASSLWAATKTNTEAF
V gene: TRBV7-8; CDR3 protein: ASSLADRNTEAF
V gene: TRBV4-1; CDR3 protein: ASSSGLANTGELF
V gene: TRBV12-3/TRBV12-4; CDR3 protein: ASTVDRRTDTQY
V gene: TRBV28; CDR3 protein: ASSPQGQFPYEQY
V gene: TRBV29-1; CDR3 protein: SVYLTNEKLF
V gene: TRBV29-1; CDR3 protein: SVLQGRGNEQF
V gene: TRBV5-1; CDR3 protein: ASSLIQGSSTDTQY
V gene: TRBV15; CDR3 protein: ATSRPQYNEQF
V gene: TRBV6-1; CDR3 protein: ASREQQGSGANVLT
V gene: TRBV7-9; CDR3 protein: ASSPRGDRETQY
V gene: TRBV5-1; CDR3 protein: ASSLGPISARGNLLIGELF
V gene: TRBV9; CDR3 protein: ASSVGGATEAF
V gene: TRBV29-1; CDR3 protein: SVEDGRSQETQY
V gene: TRBV5-1; CDR3 protein: ASSLYGHGTEAF
V gene: TRBV7-9; CDR3 protein: ASREQGLLEKLF